Presented here are 15 T cell receptor beta chains from one specimen sequenced in a study of blood T cell repertoires in COVID-19. Clones were sequenced by immunoSEQ multiplex PCR, and TCRdb holds only the in-frame ones, with some missing. Of some 450,000 clones listed, about 90% are singletons. Sequencing input: peripheral blood. Source of these receptors: a man aged 18 to 30 with COVID-19, enrolled during active disease.

The CDR3 region is CASNSKRGDRGPTEAFF. The CDR3 DNA reads as TGTGCCAGTAACTCCAAACGGGGGGACAGGGGGCCCACTGAAGCTTTCTTT. J is TRBJ1-1 and V is TRBV19; 12 positions agree with TRBD1. There are 17 residues in the CDR3. J was trimmed by 4 bases and V by 7 bases; bases with no gene match: 13. CDR1 is LNHDA and CDR2 is SQIVND in the germline V gene (reference sequence).

The J gene is TRBJ2-3, the V gene TRBV18, with D perhaps TRBD1 (6 bases). Trimming took 6 bases from V and 0 from J, leaving 10 bases between them. CDR1 is KGHSH, CDR2 LQKENI, per germline. The CDR3 has 14 amino acids. For the CDR3, the DNA is TGTGCCAGCTCCCGGGACATGAGCACAGATACGCAGTATTTT. Its protein is CASSRDMSTDTQYF.

The chain has TRBV19 and TRBJ2-5, with no clear D. Germline CDR1 reads LNHDA; CDR2 reads SQIVND (reference sequence). CDR3 length equals 13 residues. The V gene lost 11 bases and the J gene lost 2 bases, with 15 bases spanning the gap. The CDR3 DNA follows: TGTGCCTCTCACCAGCCGGGTCAAGAGACCCAGTACTTC. It specifies CASHQPGQETQYF.

Notes on this clone: Other DNA sequences in the same sample also yield this CDR3. The chain uses TRBV12-3 or TRBV12-4 and TRBJ2-2; D possibly corresponds to TRBD2 (5 bases). The CDR3 length is 13 residues. V lost 3 bases and J 5 bases, leaving 7 bases between the germline ends. The CDR3 DNA reads TGTGCCAGCAGTTTCTCGGGGACCGGGGAGCTGTTTTTT. Translated: CASSFSGTGELFF.

The J gene is TRBJ2-1, the V gene TRBV3-1 (or the pseudogene TRBV3-2); 7 bases map to TRBD2. This CDR3 comprises 17 residues. From germline, CDR1 is LGHDT and CDR2 YNNKEL (reference sequence). The ends lost 0 bases at V and 4 bases at J; junction bases unmatched: 9. The CDR3 sequence: CASSQDWGGSAYNEQFF. CDR3 nucleotide sequence: TGTGCCAGCAGCCAAGATTGGGGCGGGAGTGCTTACAATGAGCAGTTCTTC.

This clone was detected once. The chain combines TRBV12-5 with TRBJ2-3; 8 nucleotides line up with TRBD1. CDR1 is LGHNT and CDR2 is FRNRAP in the germline V gene. The CDR3 loop spans 13 amino acids. With 4 bases clipped from V and 5 bases from J, the junction kept 2 bases outside the gene matches. Written as DNA, the CDR3 is TGTGCTAGTGGTTCAACAGGGGGAGATACGCAGTATTTT. Translation gives CASGSTGGDTQYF.

Only one count was recorded for this clone. The chain carries TRBV2 and TRBJ1-5, with TRBD1 identical over 9 bases. The CDR3 spans 14 residues. V shed 3 bases, J shed 5 bases, and the junction held 2 bases outside the gene matches. CDR1 is SNHLY and CDR2 is FYNNEI in the germline V gene. Here the CDR3 DNA reads TGTGCCAGCAGTGAGGACAGGGGTCATCAGCCCCAGCATTTT. Translation: CASSEDRGHQPQHF.

CDR3 region: CASSEYDNMNTEAFF. In DNA, the CDR3 is TGTGCCAGCAGTGAATACGACAACATGAACACTGAAGCTTTCTTT. V is TRBV6-1 and J is TRBJ1-1; D is unclear. With 2 bases removed from V and 0 bases from J, the gap between germline ends came to 10 bases. The CDR3 extends over 15 amino acids. CDR1 MNHNS and CDR2 SASEGT come from the germline V gene.

This rearrangement joins TRBV24-1 to TRBJ1-2; 9 bases match TRBD1. The length of the CDR3 is 16 residues. Germline CDR1 is KGHDR and CDR2 is SFDVKD. V trimming: 4 bases; J trimming: 8 bases; junction bases outside the gene matches: 13. As DNA, the CDR3 is TGTGCCACCAGTGACGCTCCGGGACAGGGATTCTGGGGCTACACCTTC. It yields the protein CATSDAPGQGFWGYTF.

The J gene is TRBJ2-7, the V gene TRBV5-1, with 13 nucleotides matching TRBD2. V lost 4 bases to trimming and J lost 2 bases; unmatched junction nucleotides: 3. The CDR3 is 15 amino acids. The germline V gene has CDR1 SGHRS and CDR2 YFSETQ. DNA for the CDR3: TGCGCCAGCAGCCACGGACTAGCGGGGGCCTACGAGCAGTACTTC. This gives the protein CASSHGLAGAYEQYF. The complete variable domain, with remaining parts taken from reference TRBV5-1 and TRBJ2-7, reads KAGVTQTPRYLIKTRGQQVTLSCSPISGHRSVSWYQQTPGQGLQFLFEYFSETQRNKGNFPGRFSGRQFSNSRSEMNVSTLELGDSALYLCASSHGLAGAYEQYFGPGTRLTVT.

The genes are TRBV6-2 or TRBV6-3 and TRBJ2-1; TRBD2 matches at 7 bases. The germline V gene encodes CDR1 MNHEY and CDR2 SVGEGT. The CDR3 spans 14 residues. V was clipped by 2 bases and J by 7 bases; unmatched bases: 5. CDR3: CASSYGGSRNEQFF. For the CDR3, the DNA is TGTGCCAGCAGTTACGGCGGGAGTAGGAATGAGCAGTTCTTC.

The rearrangement joins TRBV19 to TRBJ1-1, with a possible D match to TRBD1 (5 bases). Trimming stripped 5 bases from V and 4 bases from J, with 17 bases between. Germline V gene lookup returns CDR1 LNHDA and CDR2 SQIVND (reference sequence). CDR3 length equals 15 residues. The CDR3 region is CASSSQGGVITEAFF. The CDR3 nucleotides are TGTGCCAGTAGTTCGCAGGGAGGGGTGATCACTGAAGCTTTCTTT. The full variable domain, rest sourced from reference TRBV19 and TRBJ1-1, is DGGITQSPKYLFRKEGQNVTLSCEQNLNHDAMYWYRQDPGQGLRLIYYSQIVNDFQKGDIAEGYSVSREKKESFPLTVTSAQKNPTAFYLCASSSQGGVITEAFFGQGTRLTVV.

This clone was seen once. The rearrangement uses TRBV30 and TRBJ2-3; 13 bases align to TRBD2. V lost 6 bases, J lost 6 bases, and 6 bases stayed unmatched. The germline CDR1 and CDR2 sequences are GTSNPN and SVGIG (reference sequence). The CDR3 spans 14 residues. In nucleotides, the CDR3 is TGTGCCTGTACTAGCGGGAGGGCCCAGGATACGCAGTATTTT. The encoded protein is CACTSGRAQDTQYF.

This clone came up once. The chain is built from TRBV27 and TRBJ2-7; 8 positions match TRBD2. This CDR3 is 15 amino acids long. The V and J ends lost 2 bases and 3 bases, in that order; junction bases with no gene match: 6. Germline CDR1 and CDR2: MNHEY and SMNVEV (reference sequence). DNA of the CDR3: TGTGCCAGCAGTTTAAGGGCGGGGGGACACTACGAGCAGTACTTC. Its translation: CASSLRAGGHYEQYF.

V is TRBV7-9 and J is TRBJ1-2; maybe TRBD1 (5 bases). The CDR3 length is 15 residues. Trimming pared 3 bases from V and 8 bases from J, leaving 19 bases between. CDR1 SEHNR and CDR2 FQNEAQ come from the germline V gene (reference sequence). In nucleotides, the CDR3 is TGTGCCAGCAGCTTCCGGGGAGGGGACTTGGACGGCTACACCTTC. Its protein is CASSFRGGDLDGYTF.